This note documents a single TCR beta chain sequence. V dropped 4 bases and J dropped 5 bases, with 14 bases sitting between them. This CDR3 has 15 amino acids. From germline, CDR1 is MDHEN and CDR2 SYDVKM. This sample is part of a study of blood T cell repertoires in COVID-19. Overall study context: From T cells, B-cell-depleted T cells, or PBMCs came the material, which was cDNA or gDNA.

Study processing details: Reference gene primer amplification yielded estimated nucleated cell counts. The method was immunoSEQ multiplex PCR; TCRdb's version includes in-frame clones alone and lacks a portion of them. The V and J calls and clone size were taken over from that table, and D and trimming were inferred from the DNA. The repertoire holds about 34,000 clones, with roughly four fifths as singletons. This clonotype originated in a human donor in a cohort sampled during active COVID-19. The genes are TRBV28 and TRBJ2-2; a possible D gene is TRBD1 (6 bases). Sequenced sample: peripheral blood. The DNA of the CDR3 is TGTGCCAGCAGTTCTTGGACAGATGGGACCGGGGAGCTGTTTTTT. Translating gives CASSSWTDGTGELFF.